This is a list of T cell receptor beta chains from one sample in a study of blood T cell repertoires in COVID-19. Profiling relied on immunoSEQ multiplex PCR, and the TCRdb table lists in-frame clones only, not all of them. Here the sample spans 200,000 to 250,000 clones, approximately 90% being singletons. Sequenced: peripheral blood. These receptors all stem from a man aged 25-40 years who had recovered from COVID-19. CDR3s include the opening cysteine and the closing phenylalanine or tryptophan. The D gene is left open where the match is weak. Size is omitted from some rows. Given values are once, few, many or a class for expanded clones.

j_gene: TRBJ2-7
abundance: .
v_gene: TRBV5-1
d_gene: .
CDR3aa: CASSLSTENYEQYF
CDR3nt: TGCGCCAGCAGCTTGTCAACAGAGAACTACGAGCAGTACTTC

j_gene: TRBJ1-1
abundance: .
v_gene: TRBV29-1
d_gene: TRBD1
CDR3aa: CSVDTGEDTEAFF
CDR3nt: TGCAGCGTTGATACAGGGGAAGACACTGAAGCTTTCTTT

j_gene: TRBJ1-1
abundance: .
v_gene: TRBV5-6
d_gene: .
CDR3aa: CASSLVKVGLLEAFF
CDR3nt: TGTGCCAGCAGCTTGGTTAAGGTGGGCCTTCTTGAAGCTTTCTTT

j_gene: TRBJ1-2
abundance: .
v_gene: TRBV30
d_gene: .
CDR3aa: CAWSTRANLPYGYTF
CDR3nt: TGTGCCTGGAGTACTAGGGCAAACCTACCCTATGGCTACACCTTC

j_gene: TRBJ1-1
abundance: .
v_gene: TRBV6-1
d_gene: .
CDR3aa: CASSDPGTPRTEAFF
CDR3nt: TGTGCCAGCAGTGATCCGGGTACCCCCCGGACTGAAGCTTTCTTT

j_gene: TRBJ1-1
abundance: .
v_gene: TRBV3-1/TRBV3-2
d_gene: .
CDR3aa: CASSPPLALNTEAFF
CDR3nt: TGTGCCAGCAGCCCCCCCCTGGCCCTGAACACTGAAGCTTTCTTT

j_gene: TRBJ2-7
abundance: once
v_gene: TRBV7-6
d_gene: .
CDR3aa: CASSADGTLLVHEQYF
CDR3nt: TGTGCCAGCAGCGCTGACGGGACACTCCTAGTCCACGAGCAGTACTTC

j_gene: TRBJ2-1
abundance: .
v_gene: TRBV29-1
d_gene: .
CDR3aa: CSASEGGVYNEQFF
CDR3nt: TGCAGCGCCTCAGAGGGGGGGGTTTACAATGAGCAGTTCTTC

j_gene: TRBJ2-7
abundance: .
v_gene: TRBV4-2
d_gene: .
CDR3aa: CASSHGGGGFPYEQYF
CDR3nt: TGTGCCAGCAGCCACGGGGGCGGGGGCTTCCCCTACGAGCAGTACTTC

j_gene: TRBJ2-7
abundance: .
v_gene: TRBV7-9
d_gene: .
CDR3aa: CASSLFVDSYEQYF
CDR3nt: TGTGCCAGCAGCTTATTTGTAGATTCCTACGAGCAGTACTTC